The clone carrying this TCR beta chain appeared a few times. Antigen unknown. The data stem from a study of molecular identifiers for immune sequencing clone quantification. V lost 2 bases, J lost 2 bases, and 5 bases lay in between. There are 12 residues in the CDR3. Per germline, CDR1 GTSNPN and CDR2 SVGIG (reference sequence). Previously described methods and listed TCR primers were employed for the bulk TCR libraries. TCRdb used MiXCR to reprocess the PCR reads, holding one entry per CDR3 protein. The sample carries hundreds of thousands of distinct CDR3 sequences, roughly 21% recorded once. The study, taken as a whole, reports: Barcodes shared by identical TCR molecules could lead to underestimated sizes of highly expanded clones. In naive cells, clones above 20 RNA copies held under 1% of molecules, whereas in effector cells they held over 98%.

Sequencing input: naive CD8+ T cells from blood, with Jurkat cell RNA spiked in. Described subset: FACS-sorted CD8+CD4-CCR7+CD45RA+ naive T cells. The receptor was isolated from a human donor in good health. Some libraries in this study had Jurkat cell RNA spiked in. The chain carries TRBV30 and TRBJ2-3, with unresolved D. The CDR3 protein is CAWSLATDTQYF. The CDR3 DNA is TGTGCCTGGAGTTTGGCCACAGATACGCAGTATTTT.